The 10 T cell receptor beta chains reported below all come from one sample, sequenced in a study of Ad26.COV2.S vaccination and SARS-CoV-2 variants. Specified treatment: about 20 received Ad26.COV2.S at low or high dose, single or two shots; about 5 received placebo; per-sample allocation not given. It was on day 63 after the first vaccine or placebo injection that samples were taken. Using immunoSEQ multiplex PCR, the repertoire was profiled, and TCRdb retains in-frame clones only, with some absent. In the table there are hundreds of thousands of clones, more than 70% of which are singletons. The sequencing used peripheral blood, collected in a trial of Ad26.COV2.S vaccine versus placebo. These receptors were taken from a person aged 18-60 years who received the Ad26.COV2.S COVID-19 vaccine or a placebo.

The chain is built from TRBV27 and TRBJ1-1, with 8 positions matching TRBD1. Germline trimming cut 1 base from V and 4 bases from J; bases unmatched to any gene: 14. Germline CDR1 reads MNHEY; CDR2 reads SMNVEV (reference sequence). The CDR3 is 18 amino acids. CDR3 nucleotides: TGTGCCAGCAGTTTATTCGAAGAGGTGACAGGGGTGTTCACTGAAGCTTTCTTT. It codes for CASSLFEEVTGVFTEAFF.

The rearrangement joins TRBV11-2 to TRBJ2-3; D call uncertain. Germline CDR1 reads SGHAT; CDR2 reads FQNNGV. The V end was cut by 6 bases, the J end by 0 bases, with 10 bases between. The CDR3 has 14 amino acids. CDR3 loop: CASRGPTSTDTQYF. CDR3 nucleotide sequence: TGTGCCAGCAGAGGGCCAACTAGCACAGATACGCAGTATTTT.

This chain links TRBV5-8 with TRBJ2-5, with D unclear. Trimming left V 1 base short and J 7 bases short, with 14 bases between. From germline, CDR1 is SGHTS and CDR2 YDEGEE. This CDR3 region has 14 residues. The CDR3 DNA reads TGTGCCAGCAGCTTGACCGGCCGACTGGGGACCCAGTACTTC. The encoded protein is CASSLTGRLGTQYF.

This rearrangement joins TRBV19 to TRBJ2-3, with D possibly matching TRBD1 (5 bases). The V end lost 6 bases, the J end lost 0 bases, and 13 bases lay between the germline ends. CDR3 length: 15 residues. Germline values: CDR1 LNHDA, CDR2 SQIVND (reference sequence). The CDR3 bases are TGTGCCAGTAGCCCTTGGGGCTCTAGCACAGATACGCAGTATTTT. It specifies CASSPWGSSTDTQYF.

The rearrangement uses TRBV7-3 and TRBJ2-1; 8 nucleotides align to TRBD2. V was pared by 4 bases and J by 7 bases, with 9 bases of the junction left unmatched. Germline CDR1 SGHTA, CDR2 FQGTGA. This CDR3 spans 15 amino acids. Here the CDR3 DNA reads TGTGCCAGCAGCTACGGCGGGGGGCCGGAGAATGAGCAGTTCTTC. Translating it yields CASSYGGGPENEQFF.

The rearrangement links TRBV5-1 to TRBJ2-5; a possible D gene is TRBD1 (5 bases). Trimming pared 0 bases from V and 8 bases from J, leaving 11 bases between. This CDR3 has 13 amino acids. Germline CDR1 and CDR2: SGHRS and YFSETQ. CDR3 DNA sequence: TGCGCCAGCAGCTTGGAAGGGGAAGGTACCCAGTACTTC. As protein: CASSLEGEGTQYF.

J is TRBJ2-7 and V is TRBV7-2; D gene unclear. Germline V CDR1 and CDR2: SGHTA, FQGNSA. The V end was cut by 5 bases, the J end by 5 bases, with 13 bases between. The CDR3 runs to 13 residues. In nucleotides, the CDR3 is TGTGCCAGCAGCAATAACCAAGAGGACGAGCAGTACTTC. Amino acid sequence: CASSNNQEDEQYF.

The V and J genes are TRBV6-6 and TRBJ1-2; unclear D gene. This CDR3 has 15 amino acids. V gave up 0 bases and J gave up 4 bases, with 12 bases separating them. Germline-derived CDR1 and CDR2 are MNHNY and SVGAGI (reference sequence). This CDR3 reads CASSYSPAQGYGYTF. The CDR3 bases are TGTGCCAGCAGTTACTCCCCGGCCCAAGGCTATGGCTACACCTTC.

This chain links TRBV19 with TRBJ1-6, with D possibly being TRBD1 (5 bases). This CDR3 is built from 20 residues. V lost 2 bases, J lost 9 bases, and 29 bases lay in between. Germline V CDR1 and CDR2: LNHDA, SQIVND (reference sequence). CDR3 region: CASSISTPAGALGVISPLHF. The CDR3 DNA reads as TGTGCCAGTAGTATATCGACCCCGGCTGGGGCCCTTGGCGTTATTTCACCCCTCCACTTT.

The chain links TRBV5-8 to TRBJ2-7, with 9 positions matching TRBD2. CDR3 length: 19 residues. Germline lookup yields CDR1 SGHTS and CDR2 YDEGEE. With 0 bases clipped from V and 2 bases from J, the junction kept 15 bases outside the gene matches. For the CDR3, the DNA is TGTGCCAGCAGCTTGGCCCCTGTGAGGCTAGCGGGGCCGCCCTACGAGCAGTACTTC. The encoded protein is CASSLAPVRLAGPPYEQYF. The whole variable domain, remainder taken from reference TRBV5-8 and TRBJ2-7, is EAGVTQSPTHLIKTRGQQATLRCSPISGHTSVYWYQQALGLGLQFLLWYDEGEERNRGNFPPRFSGRQFPNYSSELNVNALELEDSALYLCASSLAPVRLAGPPYEQYFGPGTRLTVT.